Sequencing of this TCR beta chain was carried out in a study of shared clonotypes between healthy human individuals. Points from the study as a whole: The study generally estimated greater richness for naive than memory subsets.

Sequencing was performed with immunoSEQ multiplex PCR; in TCRdb, only in-frame clones are kept and a portion is missing. The table records 950,000 to 1,100,000 clones, about 77% of them present only once. The germline CDR1 and CDR2 sequences are SNHLY and FYNNEI. Between the trimmed V and J ends, which lost 3 bases and 4 bases, there was a span of 4 bases. There are 12 residues in the CDR3. This clone came up a few times. No antigen is known for it. Other DNA variants within this sample encode the same CDR3. This chain uses TRBV2 with TRBJ1-5, with D hard to call. The clonotype originates from a man aged 18 to 30 in good health. Input material: memory CD4+ T cells sorted from blood. Stated subset: CD45RA-negative fraction. The CDR3 loop reads CASSEANQPQHF. The CDR3 DNA follows: TGTGCCAGCAGTGAGGCAAATCAGCCCCAGCATTTT.